The 21 T cell receptor beta chains reported below all come from one sample, sequenced in a study of relationships among human T cell subsets. Pooled CD4+ and CD8+ T cells were bead-selected with anti-CD45RA to get naive and transitional cells. Semiquantitative ARM-PCR amplified T cell receptor alpha and beta CDR3 regions from mRNA. Tagged nested gene-specific primers were used first, then communal superprimers amplified exponentially. TCRdb redid the calling of the multiplex PCR reads with MiXCR, one entry per CDR3 protein. The sample has 6,700 or so distinct CDR3 sequences, roughly 68% seen once. Sequencing used naive and transitional (CD45RA+) T cells sorted from blood. The receptors here all came from a man aged 35 to 55 in good health.

V and J are TRBV12-3 or TRBV12-4 and TRBJ1-5; 12 bases align to TRBD1. Trimming took 7 bases from V and 4 from J; bases not matched to a gene: 11. The CDR3 runs to 17 residues. This chain's CDR3 is CASTNEGQGAFNQPQHF. CDR3 in DNA: TGTGCCAGCACCAATGAGGGACAGGGGGCCTTTAATCAGCCCCAGCATTTT.

The chain has TRBV19 and TRBJ2-1; D is undetermined. Trimming took 5 bases from V and 3 from J, leaving 8 bases between them. CDR1 LNHDA and CDR2 SQIVND come from the germline V gene (reference sequence). The CDR3 spans 13 residues. The chain's CDR3 is CASSALLYNEQFF. The CDR3 DNA sequence: TGTGCCAGTAGTGCCCTCCTCTACAATGAGCAGTTCTTC.

V is TRBV11-2 and J is TRBJ2-1, with D maybe TRBD1 (5 bases). Trimming shortened V by 4 bases and J by 5 bases, and 9 bases separated the two germline ends. This CDR3 is 13 amino acids long. Germline CDR1 is SGHAT and CDR2 is FQNNGV. CDR3 sequence: CASSSDSNNEQFF. CDR3 nucleotides: TGTGCCAGCAGCTCCGACAGTAACAATGAGCAGTTCTTC.

CDR3 coding DNA: TGTGCCAGCAGTTTGCATCAGCCTAACTATGGCTACACCTTC. Protein sequence: CASSLHQPNYGYTF. The chain uses TRBV28 and TRBJ1-2; D ambiguous. Germline assignment: CDR1 MDHEN and CDR2 SYDVKM. The V end lost 3 bases, the J end lost 0 bases, and 8 bases lay between the germline ends. CDR3 length: 14 residues.

The chain uses TRBV12-3 or TRBV12-4 and TRBJ1-5; 10 bases are shared with TRBD1. The CDR3 runs to 15 residues. V was pared by 4 bases and J by 1 base, with 1 base of the junction left unmatched. The CDR3 is CASSSGQGSNQPQHF. The CDR3 nucleotides are TGTGCCAGCAGTTCGGGACAGGGGAGCAATCAGCCCCAGCATTTT.

This chain uses TRBV28 with TRBJ2-3; D gene ambiguous. The CDR3 consists of 14 residues. The germline V gene encodes CDR1 MDHEN and CDR2 SYDVKM. V gave up 5 bases and J gave up 3 bases, with 12 bases separating them. CDR3 sequence (DNA): TGTGCCAGCAGTCCCCGGAAAATTACAGATACGCAGTATTTT. Amino acids: CASSPRKITDTQYF.

This clonotype has just one count. The chain joins TRBV7-9 to TRBJ2-7, with a possible D match to TRBD2 (6 bases). Trimming cost V 5 bases and J 3 bases, with 17 bases left between them. The CDR3 length is 15 residues. Germline V gene lookup returns CDR1 SEHNR and CDR2 FQNEAQ (reference sequence). The CDR3 DNA reads as TGTGCCAGCAGCCCCGGTGGGGGGACGGTCTACGAGCAGTACTTC. It is translated as CASSPGGGTVYEQYF. The whole variable domain, remainder taken from reference TRBV7-9 and TRBJ2-7, is DTGVSQNPRHKITKRGQNVTFRCDPISEHNRLYWYRQTLGQGPEFLTYFQNEAQLEKSRLLSDRFSAERPKGSFSTLEIQRTEQGDSAMYLCASSPGGGTVYEQYFGPGTRLTVT.

V and J are TRBV29-1 and TRBJ2-7; D ambiguous. The CDR3 has 11 residues. Trimming removed 7 bases at V and 5 bases at J, with 12 bases between. Germline V CDR1 and CDR2: SQVTM, ANQGSEA. Here the CDR3 DNA reads TGCAGCGCTCCTCTCGGTAACGAGCAGTACTTC. Translation gives CSAPLGNEQYF.

V and J are TRBV20-1 and TRBJ2-1, with TRBD1 identical over 7 bases. The germline gives CDR1 DFQATT, CDR2 SNEGSKA (reference sequence). V shed 5 bases and J 6 bases; nucleotides not matched to a gene: 22. This CDR3 has 18 amino acids. The CDR3 DNA follows: TGCAGTGCTGGCACCGGGACAGCTCTTCGTCAAGGGACCAATGAGCAGTTCTTC. This codes for CSAGTGTALRQGTNEQFF.

This clonotype is labeled as medium-sized (0.01 to 0.1%). The J gene is TRBJ2-7, the V gene TRBV28; 13 positions agree with TRBD2. The CDR3 covers 17 residues. The junction had 9 bases not matched to a gene; V was cut back by 5 bases and J by 2 bases. Germline CDR1 is MDHEN and CDR2 is SYDVKM. For the CDR3, the DNA is TGTGCCAGCAGTCCCTCCACTAGCGGGAGGGGACCCTACGAGCAGTACTTC. It encodes CASSPSTSGRGPYEQYF.

The chain employs TRBV29-1 and TRBJ2-7; perhaps TRBD2 as D (5 bases). Trimming pared 3 bases from V and 2 bases from J, leaving 11 bases between. This CDR3 has 13 amino acids. Germline V lookup: CDR1 SQVTM, CDR2 ANQGSEA. The CDR3 DNA is TGCAGCGTTGAGAGAGCGGTCCCCTACGAGCAGTACTTC. Its protein product is CSVERAVPYEQYF.

This clonotype was seen only a few times. The genes are TRBV11-2 and TRBJ2-1; TRBD2 agrees at 12 bases. The CDR3 sequence is 17 residues long. The trim removed 1 base at V and 7 bases at J, leaving 8 bases unmatched. Germline CDR1 reads SGHAT; CDR2 reads FQNNGV. CDR3 residues: CASSLAPRLAGENEQFF. The CDR3 nucleotides read TGTGCCAGCAGCTTAGCTCCGAGACTAGCGGGGGAGAATGAGCAGTTCTTC.

CDR3 loop: CASSSQLNTEAFF. CDR3 bases: TGTGCCAGCAGCTCACAGCTCAACACTGAAGCTTTCTTT. The chain carries TRBV7-3 and TRBJ1-1, with unresolved D. Trimming shortened V by 4 bases and J by 2 bases, and 8 bases separated the two germline ends. The length of the CDR3 is 13 residues. The germline CDR1 and CDR2 sequences are SGHTA and FQGTGA.

The chain carries TRBV11-2 and TRBJ2-7; D possibly corresponds to TRBD2 (6 bases). This CDR3 contains 15 residues. With 6 bases removed from V and 2 bases from J, the gap between germline ends came to 17 bases. Germline V CDR1 and CDR2: SGHAT, FQNNGV. The CDR3 loop is CASREALAPTYEQYF. CDR3 DNA sequence: TGTGCCAGCAGAGAGGCCCTAGCGCCCACCTACGAGCAGTACTTC.

The chain is built from TRBV6-5 and TRBJ1-2, with 7 bases matching TRBD1. Trimming cost V 8 bases and J 7 bases; bases outside gene matches: 7. The CDR3 contains 12 residues. Germline V gives CDR1 MNHEY, CDR2 SVGAGI. The DNA of the CDR3 is TGTGCCAGCGGACTGACAGGGAGTGGCTACACCTTC. The encoded protein is CASGLTGSGYTF.

J is TRBJ2-3 and V is TRBV24-1; possible D gene TRBD1, 6 bases. CDR1 and CDR2 from the germline V gene are KGHDR and SFDVKD. The CDR3 contains 17 residues. Trimming removed 1 base from V and 6 bases from J, with 19 bases in between. CDR3 loop: CATSDLTGLSTKDTQYF. As DNA, the CDR3 is TGTGCCACCAGTGATTTAACAGGGTTATCCACGAAGGATACGCAGTATTTT.

The table lists this clonotype with a few counts. CDR3 residues: CAISDRTREGKLFF. The CDR3 nucleotides are TGTGCCATCAGTGACAGGACCCGAGAGGGAAAACTGTTTTTT. This chain uses TRBV10-3 with TRBJ1-4; D remains unclear. V lost 3 bases to trimming and J lost 10 bases, with 15 bases between them. The CDR3 runs 14 residues. Germline assignment: CDR1 ENHRY and CDR2 SYGVKD.

In nucleotides, the CDR3 is TGCAGTGCCACCAAACCCGACGACTATGGCTACACCTTC. Protein product: CSATKPDDYGYTF. The V gene is TRBV20-1, the J gene TRBJ1-2; D uncertain. CDR3 length equals 13 residues. Trimming removed 6 bases from V and 3 bases from J, with 14 bases in between. Germline V CDR1 and CDR2: DFQATT, SNEGSKA (reference sequence).

This chain links TRBV28 with TRBJ2-1; D perhaps matches TRBD1 (8 bases). V lost 8 bases and J 7 bases, leaving 12 bases between the germline ends. CDR3 length: 12 residues. The germline V gene encodes CDR1 MDHEN and CDR2 SYDVKM. The DNA of the CDR3 is TGTGCCAGCTACAGGGGGGGGAATGAGCAGTTCTTC. Translating gives CASYRGGNEQFF.

The rearrangement links TRBV19 to TRBJ2-7; D unresolved. Looked up from germline, CDR1 is LNHDA and CDR2 is SQIVND (reference sequence). The CDR3 has 13 amino acids. V shed 3 bases and J shed 2 bases, with 8 bases lying between them. CDR3 DNA: TGTGCCAGTAGTATTACGTATACCTACGAGCAGTACTTC. Translating it yields CASSITYTYEQYF.

This clonotype was found once. The CDR3 nucleotides are TGTGCCAGCAGTCCGTCCAGCGGAAAATACGAGCAGTACTTC. It codes for CASSPSSGKYEQYF. The rearrangement uses TRBV28 and TRBJ2-7; D possibly corresponds to TRBD2 (5 bases). From germline, CDR1 is MDHEN and CDR2 SYDVKM. Deletions cut 5 bases from V and 4 bases from J, with 15 bases between. CDR3 length: 14 amino acids.